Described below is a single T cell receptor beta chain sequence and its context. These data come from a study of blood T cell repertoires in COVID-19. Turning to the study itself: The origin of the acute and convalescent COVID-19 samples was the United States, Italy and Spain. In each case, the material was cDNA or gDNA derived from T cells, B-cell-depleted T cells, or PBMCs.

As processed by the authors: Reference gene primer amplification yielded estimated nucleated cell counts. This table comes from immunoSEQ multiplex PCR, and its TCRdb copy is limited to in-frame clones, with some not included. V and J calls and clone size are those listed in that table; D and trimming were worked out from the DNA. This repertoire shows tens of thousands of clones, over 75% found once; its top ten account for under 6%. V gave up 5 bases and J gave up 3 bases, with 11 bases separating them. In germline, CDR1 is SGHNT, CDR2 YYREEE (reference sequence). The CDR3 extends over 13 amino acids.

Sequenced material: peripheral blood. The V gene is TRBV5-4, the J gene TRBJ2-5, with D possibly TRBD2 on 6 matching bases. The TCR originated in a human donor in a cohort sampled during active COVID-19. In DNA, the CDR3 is TGTGCCAGCAGGAGGGACTGGGAAGAGACCCAGTACTTC. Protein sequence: CASRRDWEETQYF.